These 22 T cell receptor beta chains share one sample of origin, sequenced in a study of blood T cell repertoires in COVID-19 (dated by TCRdb to about 2020). The library was built by means of the immunoSEQ multiplex PCR assay. TCRdb took over this immuneACCESS table, retaining in-frame rearrangements with V and J assigned. Such tables are incomplete; in checked studies, under half of the missing clones stem from an unresolved V gene, and the remainder is unexplained. For this sample there are about 29,000 clones; more than 70% appear just once. The biggest ten clones account for 9% to 10% of the sample. Material for sequencing was peripheral blood. These receptors were taken from a man of 80 years or more with active COVID-19.

This chain joins TRBV19 and TRBJ2-3; 9 bases map to TRBD2. The CDR3 has 15 amino acids. The germline CDR1 and CDR2 sequences are LNHDA and SQIVND (reference sequence). V trimming: 6 bases; J trimming: 5 bases; junction bases outside the gene matches: 9. In nucleotides, the CDR3 is TGTGCCAGTAGGAGGGCGGGGGGGCCCGGAGATACGCAGTATTTT. Encoded protein: CASRRAGGPGDTQYF. Together with reference TRBV19 and TRBJ2-3, the CDR3 gives the full variable domain: DGGITQSPKYLFRKEGQNVTLSCEQNLNHDAMYWYRQDPGQGLRLIYYSQIVNDFQKGDIAEGYSVSREKKESFPLTVTSAQKNPTAFYLCASRRAGGPGDTQYFGPGTRLTVL.

This chain connects TRBV7-6 to TRBJ1-3; 8 bases are shared with TRBD1. The CDR3 runs to 17 residues. After removal of 1 base from V and 0 bases from J, the junction contained 5 bases not matched to a gene. Germline-derived CDR1 and CDR2 are SGHVS and FNYEAQ. CDR3 sequence reads: CASSLGTGPFSGNTIYF. In DNA form, the CDR3 reads TGTGCCAGCAGCTTAGGGACAGGGCCATTCTCTGGAAACACCATATATTTT.

The gene calls are TRBV30 and TRBJ1-3; D not resolved. CDR1 GTSNPN and CDR2 SVGIG come from the germline V gene (reference sequence). The CDR3 totals 13 residues. V gave up 4 bases and J gave up 1 base, with 8 bases separating them. For the CDR3, the DNA is TGTGCCTGGATGTGGAGATCTGGAAACACCATATATTTT. Protein product: CAWMWRSGNTIYF. Supplemented by reference TRBV30 and TRBJ1-3, the full variable domain reads SQTIHQWPATLVQPVGSPLSLECTVEGTSNPNLYWYRQAAGRGLQLLFYSVGIGQISSEVPQNLSASRPQDRQFILSSKKLLLSDSGFYLCAWMWRSGNTIYFGEGSWLTVV.

The chain joins TRBV5-8 to TRBJ1-2, with D unresolved. There are 15 residues in the CDR3. CDR1 SGHTS and CDR2 YDEGEE come from the germline V gene. V was cut by 2 bases and J by 2 bases, with 13 bases left in between. CDR3 nucleotides: TGTGCCAGCAGCTTCGACCCCGGGGAAAACTATGGCTACACCTTC. Residues: CASSFDPGENYGYTF.

The chain is built from TRBV2 and TRBJ2-3, with D perhaps TRBD2 (6 bases). The CDR3 runs 14 residues. The germline V gene has CDR1 SNHLY and CDR2 FYNNEI. V shed 5 bases and J shed 11 bases, with 20 bases lying between them. CDR3: CASSYQMVGGRQYF. DNA for the CDR3: TGTGCCAGCAGTTACCAAATGGTGGGGGGTAGGCAGTATTTT. Variable domain in full (rest from reference TRBV2 and TRBJ2-3): EPEVTQTPSHQVTQMGQEVILRCVPISNHLYFYWYRQILGQKVEFLVSFYNNEISEKSEIFDDQFSVERPDGSNFTLKIRSTKLEDSAMYFCASSYQMVGGRQYFGPGTRLTVL.

The chain joins TRBV5-1 to TRBJ2-2; TRBD1 matches 10 bases. V gave up 3 bases and J gave up 6 bases; unmatched junction bases: 8. The CDR3 contains 16 residues. The germline CDR1 and CDR2 sequences are SGHRS and YFSETQ. The CDR3 protein is CASSSGQGGFPGELFF. In DNA form, the CDR3 reads TGCGCCAGCAGCTCCGGACAGGGGGGGTTTCCCGGGGAGCTGTTTTTT.

The V call is TRBV12-3 or TRBV12-4, the J call TRBJ1-1; no clear D. Trimming took 4 bases from V and 7 from J, leaving 13 bases between them. The CDR3 consists of 13 residues. The CDR3 sequence is CASSSTGRGEAFF. The CDR3 DNA is TGTGCCAGCAGTTCAACCGGACGGGGTGAAGCTTTCTTT.

V gene TRBV25-1 combines with J gene TRBJ2-3; no reliable D call. V lost 6 bases, J lost 4 bases, and 8 bases lay in between. This CDR3 spans 12 amino acids. Germline values: CDR1 MGHDK, CDR2 SYGVNS. The CDR3 bases are TGTGCCAGCAGCGCCTATGCAGATACGCAGTATTTT. This codes for CASSAYADTQYF.

The V call is TRBV15, the J call TRBJ2-1; maybe TRBD2 (5 bases). Trimming stripped 6 bases from V and 0 bases from J, with 9 bases between. Germline loops: CDR1 LNHNV, CDR2 YYDKDF (reference sequence). This CDR3 region has 14 residues. The CDR3 DNA sequence: TGTGCCACCAGACTAGGGAGCTCCTACAATGAGCAGTTCTTC. It codes for CATRLGSSYNEQFF.

This chain connects TRBV4-1 to TRBJ1-3; tentative D call: TRBD1 (5 bases). Trimming removed 2 bases at V and 4 bases at J, with 15 bases between. This CDR3 comprises 16 residues. The germline V gene encodes CDR1 MGHRA and CDR2 YSYEKL. The CDR3 region is CASSQSRGGVGNTIYF. The CDR3 DNA is TGCGCCAGCAGCCAATCTCGTGGGGGGGTCGGAAACACCATATATTTT.

The chain's CDR3 is CASSESRGQGRHEQYF. The DNA of the CDR3 is TGCGCCAGCAGTGAGTCCCGAGGACAGGGGCGGCACGAGCAGTACTTC. J is TRBJ2-7 and V is TRBV10-1; 9 bases line up with TRBD1. With V trimmed by 0 bases and J by 5 bases, 8 bases remained unmatched. Germline V CDR1 and CDR2: WNHNN, SYGVQD (reference sequence). The CDR3 is made up of 16 amino acids.

This sequence joins TRBV5-8 and TRBJ1-5, with D possibly TRBD1 on 5 matching bases. The V and J ends lost 0 bases and 2 bases respectively, with 9 bases between them. The CDR3 extends over 15 amino acids. Germline CDR1 SGHTS, CDR2 YDEGEE. This CDR3 is CASSLAFRGNQPQHF. In nucleotides, the CDR3 is TGTGCCAGCAGCTTGGCCTTCAGGGGCAATCAGCCCCAGCATTTT. Using reference TRBV5-8 and TRBJ1-5 for the parts outside the CDR3, the full variable domain is EAGVTQSPTHLIKTRGQQATLRCSPISGHTSVYWYQQALGLGLQFLLWYDEGEERNRGNFPPRFSGRQFPNYSSELNVNALELEDSALYLCASSLAFRGNQPQHFGDGTRLSIL.

CDR3 protein: CATLAGSPYEQYF. In nucleotides, the CDR3 is TGTGCCACCCTAGCGGGGAGTCCCTACGAGCAGTACTTC. J is TRBJ2-7 and V is TRBV6-5, with 9 bases that match TRBD2. The length of the CDR3 is 13 residues. J gave up 2 bases and V 10 bases, and 6 bases lay outside the gene matches. Per the germline V gene, CDR1 is MNHEY and CDR2 is SVGAGI.

A single count supports this clone. This rearrangement joins TRBV10-2 to TRBJ1-4, with 7 bases fitting TRBD1. The CDR3 is 16 residues long. The germline CDR1 and CDR2 sequences are WSHSY and SAAADI. Unmatched junction bases numbered 8, after V lost 5 bases and J lost 2 bases. The CDR3 DNA sequence: TGCGCCAGCAGTCCTATCCCGGGACAGACTAATGAAAAACTGTTTTTT. Translated: CASSPIPGQTNEKLFF.

This chain uses TRBV19 with TRBJ1-5, with 7 bases matching TRBD1. Germline V lookup: CDR1 LNHDA, CDR2 SQIVND (reference sequence). The length of the CDR3 is 15 residues. The V segment lost 6 bases and the J segment 0 bases; nucleotides outside the gene matches: 5. CDR3 residues: CASRMDRSSNQPQHF. In DNA, the CDR3 is TGTGCCAGTAGGATGGACAGGTCTAGCAATCAGCCCCAGCATTTT.

The chain is built from TRBV5-4 and TRBJ1-2; 8 bases fit TRBD1. Germline V CDR1 and CDR2: SGHNT, YYREEE (reference sequence). After removal of 5 bases from V and 5 bases from J, the junction contained 14 bases not matched to a gene. The CDR3 covers 16 residues. The CDR3 DNA reads TGTGCCAGCAGATTAGCCCGACAGGGGTCGTATTATGGCTACACCTTC. It codes for CASRLARQGSYYGYTF.

The chain is built from TRBV5-1 and TRBJ2-2, with 8 nucleotides matching TRBD2. Trimming took 2 bases from V and 6 from J; bases not matched to a gene: 6. The CDR3 is made up of 15 amino acids. Germline lookup yields CDR1 SGHRS and CDR2 YFSETQ. The CDR3 spells CASSFGTRNAGELFF. Here the CDR3 DNA reads TGCGCCAGCAGCTTCGGGACTAGAAATGCCGGGGAGCTGTTTTTT.

The V and J genes are TRBV29-1 and TRBJ1-4; possible D gene TRBD1, 5 bases. V dropped 6 bases and J dropped 4 bases, with 12 bases sitting between them. Per the germline V gene, CDR1 is SQVTM and CDR2 is ANQGSEA. This CDR3 contains 13 residues. This CDR3 reads CSVGRQRNEKLFF. Written as DNA, the CDR3 is TGCAGCGTGGGAAGACAGCGTAATGAAAAACTGTTTTTT. Full variable domain (outside the CDR3, taken from reference TRBV29-1 and TRBJ1-4): SAVISQKPSRDICQRGTSLTIQCQVDSQVTMMFWYRQQPGQSLTLIATANQGSEATYESGFVIDKFPISRPNLTFSTLTVSNMSPEDSSIYLCSVGRQRNEKLFFGSGTQLSVL.

J is TRBJ2-2 and V is TRBV5-1, with D perhaps TRBD1 (6 bases). CDR1 is SGHRS and CDR2 is YFSETQ in the germline V gene. This CDR3 is 13 amino acids long. V lost 6 bases and J lost 3, with 9 bases in between. In DNA, the CDR3 is TGCGCCAGCAAACAGGGTGACACCGGGGAGCTGTTTTTT. This gives the protein CASKQGDTGELFF.

The chain carries TRBV18 and TRBJ2-5; TRBD2 matches at 13 bases. This CDR3 is built from 17 residues. Germline V gene lookup returns CDR1 KGHSH and CDR2 LQKENI. V shed 3 bases, J shed 5 bases, and the junction held 9 bases outside the gene matches. The CDR3 nucleotides are TGTGCCAGCTCACCTAACACGGGACTAGCGGGGTACGAGACCCAGTACTTC. It specifies CASSPNTGLAGYETQYF.

The chain employs TRBV5-1 and TRBJ2-7; D gene unclear. The CDR3 is made up of 12 amino acids. From germline, CDR1 is SGHRS and CDR2 YFSETQ. V dropped 0 bases and J dropped 4 bases, with 5 bases sitting between them. In DNA form, the CDR3 reads TGCGCCAGCAGCTTGGACGGGTACGAGCAGTACTTC. Translated, it gives CASSLDGYEQYF.

V is TRBV7-9 and J is TRBJ1-2, with 8 positions matching TRBD1. V lost 1 base to trimming and J lost 8 bases; unmatched junction nucleotides: 15. CDR1 is SEHNR, CDR2 FQNEAQ, per germline (reference sequence). The CDR3 extends over 17 amino acids. The CDR3: CASSLGSSGQANRGYTF. The DNA for the CDR3 is TGTGCCAGCAGCTTAGGGTCCTCGGGACAGGCTAATCGGGGCTACACCTTC.